This T cell receptor beta chain derives from a study of regulatory T cells in long-lasting Graves disease. As for this clonotype: A junction end diverges from the germline sequence, so it may reflect a read error.

Noted time point: newly diagnosed GD, antithyroid drugs for less than 3 months. TCR sequences were obtained from RNA taken from PBMCs. Investigators prepared the TCR beta libraries by applying iRepertoire HTBI primers and Arm-PCR of CDR3 regions. TCRdb redid the calling of the multiplex PCR reads with MiXCR, one entry per CDR3 protein. The data show hundreds of thousands of distinct CDR3 sequences, 15% to 20% seen once. The same specimen was also included in a second study, on T cells in Graves' hyperthyroidism and ophthalmopathy.

Sample: peripheral blood mononuclear cells (PBMCs), taken at new diagnosis, from a patient treated with antithyroid drugs. The TCR comes from a woman aged 35-60 years with Graves disease.

The CDR3 protein is CSARDLDFGDKSYDYTF. The CDR3 nucleotides read TGCAGTGCTAGAGATCTGGATTTTGGGGATAAGAGCTATGACTACACCTTC. V usage is TRBV20-1 and J usage is TRBJ1-2, with D unresolved. Germline CDR1 reads DFQATT; CDR2 reads SNEGSKA (reference sequence). The CDR3 has 17 amino acids.